This TCR beta chain derives from a study of blood T cell repertoires in COVID-19. Only in-frame clones appear in the TCRdb table, and some are missing; sequencing was by immunoSEQ multiplex PCR. The sample consists of almost 95,000 clones, 65% to 85% of them appearing once. With V trimmed by 1 base and J by 9 bases, 11 bases remained unmatched. CDR1 MGHRA and CDR2 YSYEKL come from the germline V gene. This CDR3 comprises 15 residues. The receptor's source is a man aged 60 to 69 with acute or convalescent COVID-19. The chain employs TRBV4-1 and TRBJ1-2; 7 bases are shared with TRBD1. Input material: peripheral blood. This CDR3 reads CASSQGYGIGGSYTF. The CDR3 bases are TGCGCCAGCAGCCAAGGATACGGAATAGGGGGCAGCTACACCTTC.